These 8 T cell receptor beta chains share one sample of origin, sequenced in a study of T-cell reconstitution after alpha-beta-depleted transplantation in children. Preparation of the TCRbeta library used unique molecular identifiers. One entry per CDR3 protein, called by TCRdb with MiXCR from the PCR reads. The profile covers about 980,000 distinct CDR3 sequences, with about 29% appearing a single time and over 25% taken by the ten largest. The starting material was PBMCs, mostly from graft donor cells, obtained 360 days after TCRalphabeta/CD19-depleted stem cell transplant. The receptors shown here come from a boy younger than two who had a stem cell transplant for SCID, so the T cells may come from the graft donor.

A few counts support this clonotype. The V gene is TRBV5-6, the J gene TRBJ2-1; TRBD1 matches 8 bases. V lost 3 bases to trimming and J lost 1 base; unmatched junction nucleotides: 3. The CDR3 is 15 amino acids. Germline lookup yields CDR1 SGHDT and CDR2 YYEEEE. The CDR3 bases are TGTGCCAGCAGCTGGGGGGACAGGTCCTACAATGAGCAGTTCTTC. Its protein product is CASSWGDRSYNEQFF.

The CDR3 DNA is TGTGCCAGCAGTTTATCGGCAGGACAGCTATACAATGAGCAGTTCTTC. It codes for CASSLSAGQLYNEQFF. The chain recombines TRBV27 with TRBJ2-1, with a tentative D call TRBD1 (6 bases). Per the germline V gene, CDR1 is MNHEY and CDR2 is SMNVEV (reference sequence). This CDR3 region has 16 residues. V lost 0 bases to trimming and J lost 4 bases, with 13 bases between them.

The CDR3 sequence: CASSRGGLSTDTQYF. DNA for the CDR3: TGTGCCAGCAGCCGCGGGGGGCTGAGCACAGATACGCAGTATTTT. The chain recombines TRBV12-3 or TRBV12-4 with TRBJ2-3; 8 bases match TRBD2. V gave up 6 bases and J gave up 0 bases; unmatched junction bases: 5. This CDR3 is 15 amino acids long.

The V gene is TRBV7-9, the J gene TRBJ2-3; a possible D gene is TRBD2 (6 bases). Trimming took 4 bases from V and 0 from J, leaving 17 bases between them. The germline gives CDR1 SEHNR, CDR2 FQNEAQ (reference sequence). The CDR3 contains 17 residues. The CDR3 DNA follows: TGTGCCAGCAGCTCCCCCAGGTTGGGGGGTAGCACAGATACGCAGTATTTT. Encoded protein: CASSSPRLGGSTDTQYF.

This chain uses TRBV12-3 or TRBV12-4 with TRBJ2-6; D may be TRBD2 (5 bases). V gave up 6 bases and J gave up 0 bases, with 6 bases separating them. The CDR3 sequence is 14 residues long. Here the CDR3 DNA reads TGTGCCAGCAGGGAGGACTCTGGGGCCAACGTCCTGACTTTC. Translated: CASREDSGANVLTF.

The chain combines TRBV5-1 with TRBJ2-1; D may be TRBD2 (6 bases). Germline V gives CDR1 SGHRS, CDR2 YFSETQ. Trimming left V 4 bases short and J 4 bases short, with 18 bases between. The CDR3 is 16 amino acids. The CDR3 reads CASSLKWGEAYNEQFF. DNA of the CDR3: TGCGCCAGCAGCCTTAAGTGGGGGGAGGCTTACAATGAGCAGTTCTTC.

The V gene is TRBV3-1, the J gene TRBJ1-2; tentatively, D is TRBD1 (5 bases). This CDR3 spans 14 amino acids. The V gene's germline CDR1 is LGHDT and CDR2 YNNKEL (reference sequence). The V and J ends lost 1 base and 6 bases respectively, with 12 bases between them. The CDR3 loop reads CASSQAGSSHGYTF. CDR3 coding DNA: TGTGCCAGCAGCCAAGCAGGGAGTAGTCATGGCTACACCTTC.

This clonotype showed up just a few times. This CDR3 is CASSRDYIPYNEQFF. The CDR3 DNA sequence: TGCGCCAGCAGCCGCGATTACATCCCATACAATGAGCAGTTCTTC. The rearrangement uses TRBV4-1 and TRBJ2-1; D uncertain. V was clipped by 4 bases and J by 4 bases, with 14 bases between them. This CDR3 has 15 amino acids. The germline gives CDR1 MGHRA, CDR2 YSYEKL.